This TCR beta chain was documented in a study of blood T cell repertoires in COVID-19. The V end was cut by 4 bases, the J end by 9 bases, with 19 bases between. Germline CDR1 is GTSNPN and CDR2 is SVGIG (reference sequence). The CDR3 sequence is 15 residues long. The assay was immunoSEQ multiplex PCR, and TCRdb's table has in-frame clones only and misses some. The sample includes about 210,000 clones, over 75% of them seen just once. The gene calls are TRBV30 and TRBJ1-6; possible D gene TRBD1, 5 bases. The sample was PBMCs or T cells enriched from blood (not recorded which). The clonotype was recovered from a man between 40 and 49 years old who had recovered from COVID-19. The CDR3 DNA is TGTGCCTGGAATTGGGACCGGGGGATGCGTTCACCCCTCCACTTT. Translating gives CAWNWDRGMRSPLHF.